Listed below are T cell receptor beta chains from one sample, sequenced in a study of blood T cell repertoires in COVID-19. Using immunoSEQ multiplex PCR, the repertoire was profiled, and TCRdb retains in-frame clones only, with some absent. The top ten hold around 1.3% of the sample, which has roughly 380,000 clones, 87% seen once. The sample taken for sequencing was PBMCs or T cells enriched from blood (not recorded which). These receptors were collected from a young man who had recovered from COVID-19. The CDR3 runs from the conserved cysteine through the conserved F or W. Each record gives: clone size, D gene, CDR3 length, V gene, J gene, CDR3 DNA, CDR3 protein. A D gene is named only where the DNA matches it firmly. Only some rows state a clone size, as once, few, many or a class for expanded clones.

-	-	14	TRBV2	TRBJ1-6	TGTGCCAGCAGTGCTCTTGAGTATAATTCACCCCTCCACTTT	CASSALEYNSPLHF
-	-	12	TRBV10-3	TRBJ2-7	TGTGCCATCAGTGAGGGCGGCTACGAGCAGTACTTC	CAISEGGYEQYF
-	TRBD2	15	TRBV4-1	TRBJ2-1	TGCGCCAGCAGCCCGACTAGCGGGTCCTACAATGAGCAGTTCTTC	CASSPTSGSYNEQFF
-	-	12	TRBV12-3/TRBV12-4	TRBJ2-3	TGTGCCAGCACCTCCCAGGCAGATACGCAGTATTTT	CASTSQADTQYF
-	-	16	TRBV19	TRBJ2-2	TGTGCCAGTACTAACTCAAGGCAGGGGATTACCGGGGAGCTGTTTTTT	CASTNSRQGITGELFF
-	TRBD1	15	TRBV11-2	TRBJ2-7	TGTGCCAGCAGCTTAGCCGGGACAGGGCCCTACGAGCAGTACTTC	CASSLAGTGPYEQYF
few	-	16	TRBV7-2	TRBJ1-4	TGTGCCAGCAGCCCAGTCATAGGGGTCAGGGGAGAAAAACTGTTTTTT	CASSPVIGVRGEKLFF
once	-	15	TRBV11-2	TRBJ2-3	TGTGCCAGCAGCCCACAACGGGGGAGAACAGATACGCAGTATTTT	CASSPQRGRTDTQYF
-	-	13	TRBV2	TRBJ1-5	TGTGCCAGCTCCGGGGTAGGTAATCAGCCCCAGCATTTT	CASSGVGNQPQHF
-	-	13	TRBV7-9	TRBJ1-1	TGTGCCAGCAGCTTATCCCGGAACACTGAAGCTTTCTTT	CASSLSRNTEAFF
-	-	14	TRBV3-1/TRBV3-2	TRBJ1-1	TGTGCCAGCAGCGCGACTGGTACGTACACTGAAGCTTTCTTT	CASSATGTYTEAFF
-	TRBD1	15	TRBV6-5	TRBJ1-6	TGTGCCAGCAGTTACGGGACAGGGGATAATTCACCCCTCCACTTT	CASSYGTGDNSPLHF
few	-	14	TRBV3-1/TRBV3-2	TRBJ1-3	TGTGCCAGCAGCCACCGAGGTTATGGAAACACCATATATTTT	CASSHRGYGNTIYF
-	TRBD1	15	TRBV19	TRBJ1-2	TGTGCCAGTAGTATAGGGGACAGGGTTTGGAACGGCTACACCTTC	CASSIGDRVWNGYTF
few	TRBD1	16	TRBV7-2	TRBJ1-6	TGTGCCAGCAGCGAAGACGGGACAGTTAGGAATTCACCCCTCCACTTT	CASSEDGTVRNSPLHF
-	TRBD1	13	TRBV9	TRBJ2-1	TGTGCCAGCAACCAGGGGGCAGTAAGTGAGCAGTTCTTC	CASNQGAVSEQFF
once	TRBD2	18	TRBV3-1/TRBV3-2	TRBJ2-6	TGTGCCAGCAGCCGCGCTAGCGGGGGGCTCTCTGGGGCCAACGTCCTGACTTTC	CASSRASGGLSGANVLTF
-	-	13	TRBV12-3/TRBV12-4	TRBJ1-2	TGTGCCAGCAGTTTGATGAACGGGTTTGGCTACACCTTC	CASSLMNGFGYTF
-	-	13	TRBV7-9	TRBJ2-3	TGTGCCAGCAGCCGGACTGACACAGATACGCAGTATTTT	CASSRTDTDTQYF
-	-	13	TRBV3-1/TRBV3-2	TRBJ1-1	TGTGCCAGCAGCCAAGATCGAGTCACTGAAGCTTTCTTT	CASSQDRVTEAFF
few	-	16	TRBV7-2	TRBJ1-3	TGTGCCAGCAGCTTTGGGGGGGTAGTCTCTGGAAACACCATATATTTT	CASSFGGVVSGNTIYF
-	TRBD1	15	TRBV6-2/TRBV6-3	TRBJ2-7	TGTGCCAGCAGTTTGTCACAGGGGCCAACCTACGAGCAGTACTTC	CASSLSQGPTYEQYF
-	-	17	TRBV4-3	TRBJ1-4	TGCGCCAGCAGCCAGGCCCCCAGTGGGAGTTCCTATGAAAAACTGTTTTTT	CASSQAPSGSSYEKLFF
few	-	17	TRBV4-1	TRBJ2-1	TGCGCCAGCAGCCACCGACCCCAATCGGGGTCCTACAATGAGCAGTTCTTC	CASSHRPQSGSYNEQFF
-	TRBD1	14	TRBV7-9	TRBJ1-1	TGTGCCAGCAGCTTAAACAGGGGGTTCACTGAAGCTTTCTTT	CASSLNRGFTEAFF
-	-	15	TRBV6-4	TRBJ1-6	TGTGCCAGCACCGCAACAGGAGGGACGGGTTCACCCCTCCACTTT	CASTATGGTGSPLHF
-	-	13	TRBV13	TRBJ1-1	TGTGCCAGCAGCTCCCGGGGGGTAACTGAAGCTTTCTTT	CASSSRGVTEAFF
-	TRBD2	14	TRBV6-5	TRBJ2-2	TGTGCCAGCAGAGCGGGGGGAAGGACCGGGGAGCTGTTTTTT	CASRAGGRTGELFF
once	-	15	TRBV5-8	TRBJ2-3	TGTGCCAGCAGCTTGGCTCTGGGCAGCACAGATACGCAGTATTTT	CASSLALGSTDTQYF
-	-	11	TRBV2	TRBJ2-7	TGTGCCAGCATCCAGGGTTACGAGCAGTACTTC	CASIQGYEQYF
-	TRBD1	15	TRBV25-1	TRBJ1-2	TGTGCCAGCAGTGAATTAGGACAGGGATGGGATGGCTACACCTTC	CASSELGQGWDGYTF
-	-	13	TRBV4-3	TRBJ1-5	TGCGCCAGCAGCCAAGACTCGGGACAGCCCCAGCATTTT	CASSQDSGQPQHF
-	TRBD1	15	TRBV7-9	TRBJ1-5	TGTGCCAGCAGCCGCGGGACAGGAGGAAATCAGCCCCAGCATTTT	CASSRGTGGNQPQHF
-	-	17	TRBV7-8	TRBJ1-5	TGTGCCAGCAGCTCACTGGGGGGGCAGGGGCGGCATCAGCCCCAGCATTTT	CASSSLGGQGRHQPQHF
-	TRBD1	17	TRBV11-2	TRBJ2-5	TGTGCCAGCAGCCTACGGACAGGGGGCTTAGGTTTTGAGACCCAGTACTTC	CASSLRTGGLGFETQYF
once	TRBD1	15	TRBV28	TRBJ1-1	TGTGCCAGCAGTCCCAAGGGCAGGGGGAAGTCTGAAGCTTTCTTT	CASSPKGRGKSEAFF
-	TRBD2	14	TRBV27	TRBJ2-1	TGTGCCAGCAGTTTGGTGGGGGGGTACAATGAGCAGTTCTTC	CASSLVGGYNEQFF
-	-	14	TRBV6-5	TRBJ1-5	TGTGCCAGCAGTACAGGGTTTCCAAATCAGCCCCAGCATTTT	CASSTGFPNQPQHF
-	-	12	TRBV6-5	TRBJ2-7	TGTGCCAGCGGTCAGCAGCGCTACGAGCAGTACTTC	CASGQQRYEQYF
-	-	17	TRBV18	TRBJ1-4	TGTGCCAGCTCACCACTAGACTCCGCCAGCAGTAATGAAAAACTGTTTTTT	CASSPLDSASSNEKLFF
few	TRBD2	16	TRBV10-1	TRBJ2-3	TGCGCCAGCAGCTCCGGACTAGCGGGTGACACAGATACGCAGTATTTT	CASSSGLAGDTDTQYF
-	-	16	TRBV2	TRBJ2-6	TGTGCCAGCAGTGTTGGGGCCGGTGGTGGGGCCAACGTCCTGACTTTC	CASSVGAGGGANVLTF
-	-	11	TRBV29-1	TRBJ2-7	TGCAGCGTTCAGGCTTCCTACGAGCAGTACTTC	CSVQASYEQYF
-	-	14	TRBV2	TRBJ1-6	TGTGCCAGCACGGGTTTACGGCGGGATTCACCCCTCCACTTT	CASTGLRRDSPLHF
-	TRBD1	15	TRBV4-1	TRBJ1-5	TGCGCCAGCAGCCAAAGGGGGCTAAGCAATCAGCCCCAGCATTTT	CASSQRGLSNQPQHF
-	-	13	TRBV5-8	TRBJ2-7	TGTGCCAGCAGTCGACTCAGAGACTACGAGCAGTACTTC	CASSRLRDYEQYF
few	TRBD1	13	TRBV14	TRBJ2-7	TGTGCCAGCAGCCTGACAGGGGCCTACGAGCAGTACTTC	CASSLTGAYEQYF
-	-	12	TRBV6-5	TRBJ1-4	TGTGCCAGCAGGGGAGGGGTGGAAAAACTGTTTTTT	CASRGGVEKLFF
-	TRBD1	13	TRBV30	TRBJ1-5	TGTGCCTGGGACAGGGGGGGAAATCAGCCCCAGCATTTT	CAWDRGGNQPQHF
-	TRBD1	15	TRBV2	TRBJ1-2	TGTGCCAGCAGTACGAGACAGGGGGGTAACTATGGCTACACCTTC	CASSTRQGGNYGYTF
-	-	14	TRBV7-2	TRBJ2-7	TGTGCCAGCAGCGCGCAGACAGGCCACTACGAGCAGTACTTC	CASSAQTGHYEQYF
-	TRBD2	14	TRBV15	TRBJ2-7	TGTGCCACCAGCAGCAGACTAGCGGGGGACGAGCAGTACTTC	CATSSRLAGDEQYF
-	-	16	TRBV5-5	TRBJ2-5	TGTGCCAGCAGACAAGGACTCGCGGGGGCGGGGGAGACCCAGTACTTC	CASRQGLAGAGETQYF